This entry lists 22 T cell receptor beta chains sequenced from one sample in a study of human T cells and chemical hapten exposure. TCRdb processed the RACE reads anew with MiXCR; each CDR3 protein has one entry. This sample has about 82,000 distinct CDR3 sequences; approximately 13% occur once, and the top ten carry approximately 5%. Time point indicated: patch test 3, about 24 weeks after DPC sensitization. Noted treatment: therapeutic diphenylcyclopropenone sensitization with weekly scalp DPC. The sample was whole blood, taken in connection with sensitization to the hapten diphenylcyclopropenone (DPC). The receptors shown here come from a woman aged 45-65 years with alopecia areata. Some clones in this sample may be carry-over from other donors' samples.

The gene calls are TRBV10-3 and TRBJ2-3, with 8 bases identical to TRBD2. Germline lookup yields CDR1 ENHRY and CDR2 SYGVKD. J gave up 2 bases and V 6 bases, and 10 bases lay outside the gene matches. The CDR3 is 16 amino acids. In DNA form, the CDR3 reads TGTGCCATCAGCGAACCTAGCGGGCGCCACACAGATACGCAGTATTTT. Amino acid sequence: CAISEPSGRHTDTQYF.

This clonotype was counted only a few times. This chain joins TRBV29-1 and TRBJ1-1; D might be TRBD1 (6 bases). V lost 5 bases, J lost 0 bases, and 13 bases lay in between. CDR1 is SQVTM, CDR2 ANQGSEA, per germline. The length of the CDR3 is 14 residues. The CDR3 sequence: CSVYRRGLNTEAFF. The DNA for the CDR3 is TGCAGCGTTTACCGCAGGGGACTGAACACTGAAGCTTTCTTT.

This clonotype was detected once. This sequence may be a read error, since a much larger clone differs from it by one base. The genes are TRBV12-3 or TRBV12-4 and TRBJ1-3; D not resolved. Trimming left V 6 bases short and J 6 bases short, with 15 bases between. The CDR3 loop spans 14 amino acids. The CDR3 is CASSLSAGENTIYF. CDR3 DNA: TGTGCCAGCAGCCTTAGCGCCGGCGAAAACACCATATATTTT.

The V call is TRBV29-1, the J call TRBJ2-3; 9 nucleotides agree with TRBD2. The V and J ends lost 4 bases and 0 bases, in that order; junction bases with no gene match: 17. The CDR3 length is 19 residues. The germline CDR1 and CDR2 sequences are SQVTM and ANQGSEA. Written as DNA, the CDR3 is TGCAGCGTTGCTCAAGTCGTAGCGGGAGTCTTATCTAGCACAGATACGCAGTATTTT. Its translation: CSVAQVVAGVLSSTDTQYF.

This clonotype was detected once. A read error may be the cause here, since a much bigger clone is one base away. The V and J genes are TRBV7-8 and TRBJ2-2; D remains unclear. The CDR3 spans 12 residues. Germline assignment: CDR1 SGHVS and CDR2 FQNEAQ. The chain's CDR3 is CTSSLAAGELFF. CDR3 sequence (DNA): TGTACCAGCAGCTTAGCCGCCGGGGAGCTGTTTTTT.

The rearrangement uses TRBV3-1 and TRBJ1-1; 7 positions agree with TRBD1. The V segment lost 4 bases and the J segment 7 bases; nucleotides outside the gene matches: 12. Germline V gene sequence: CDR1 LGHDT, CDR2 YNNKEL (reference sequence). The CDR3 runs 15 residues. CDR3 nucleotides: TGTGCCAGCAGCCTGAGCCCCGGGACAGTTAATGAAGCTTTCTTT. As protein: CASSLSPGTVNEAFF.

This clonotype was seen ten or more times. The chain carries TRBV29-1 and TRBJ2-1; D is undetermined. Germline CDR1 and CDR2: SQVTM and ANQGSEA. V was pared by 6 bases and J by 2 bases, with 5 bases between. The CDR3 covers 11 residues. This CDR3 reads CSVRTYNEQFF. The CDR3 nucleotides are TGCAGCGTCCGCACCTACAATGAGCAGTTCTTC.

There are many counts of this clonotype. This rearrangement joins TRBV29-1 to TRBJ2-3; 16 bases align to TRBD2. The length of the CDR3 is 15 residues. Germline CDR1 and CDR2: SQVTM and ANQGSEA. The J segment lost 4 bases and the V segment lost 5 bases, leaving 3 bases of the junction unmatched. The CDR3 region has the DNA TGCAGCGTTAGCGGGACTAGCGGGAGGGCAGATACGCAGTATTTT. This translates into CSVSGTSGRADTQYF.

The chain uses TRBV5-1 and TRBJ2-1; TRBD2 matches at 11 bases. J was trimmed by 4 bases and V by 4 bases; bases with no gene match: 7. Germline CDR1 reads SGHRS; CDR2 reads YFSETQ. The CDR3 is made up of 16 amino acids. The CDR3 loop is CASSPDGTSGYNEQFF. The CDR3 bases are TGCGCCAGCAGCCCCGACGGGACTAGCGGTTACAATGAGCAGTTCTTC. Looking up the rest from reference TRBV5-1 and TRBJ2-1 gives the full variable domain: KAGVTQTPRYLIKTRGQQVTLSCSPISGHRSVSWYQQTPGQGLQFLFEYFSETQRNKGNFPGRFSGRQFSNSRSEMNVSTLELGDSALYLCASSPDGTSGYNEQFFGPGTRLTVL.

The rearrangement links TRBV4-2 to TRBJ1-2; possibly TRBD1 for D (5 bases). The CDR3 has 13 amino acids. Germline CDR1 reads LGHNA; CDR2 reads YNFKEQ. V was trimmed by 1 base and J by 4 bases, leaving 7 bases between them. CDR3 DNA: TGTGCCAGCAGCCAAGTGGGGACCTATGGCTACACCTTC. It specifies CASSQVGTYGYTF.

This clonotype has a count of ten or more. V usage is TRBV7-6 and J usage is TRBJ2-2, with TRBD2 as a possible D gene (5 bases). Trimming stripped 5 bases from V and 8 bases from J, with 18 bases between. This CDR3 comprises 15 residues. Germline CDR1 SGHVS, CDR2 FNYEAQ. The CDR3 DNA follows: TGTGCCAGCAGCAAACCCTCGGGAACCTGGGGGGAGCTGTTTTTT. It codes for CASSKPSGTWGELFF.

This clonotype occurred many times. The gene calls are TRBV19 and TRBJ1-1; 7 bases map to TRBD1. The CDR3 has 15 amino acids. V lost 5 bases and J lost 5; bases outside the gene matches: 11. Germline-derived CDR1 and CDR2 are LNHDA and SQIVND (reference sequence). The CDR3 DNA is TGTGCCAGTAGTGGGTCACGACAGGGAGGGACTGAAGCTTTCTTT. Encoded protein: CASSGSRQGGTEAFF. The full variable domain, with the rest looked up from reference TRBV19 and TRBJ1-1, is DGGITQSPKYLFRKEGQNVTLSCEQNLNHDAMYWYRQDPGQGLRLIYYSQIVNDFQKGDIAEGYSVSREKKESFPLTVTSAQKNPTAFYLCASSGSRQGGTEAFFGQGTRLTVV.

This sequence joins TRBV12-3 or TRBV12-4 and TRBJ2-2; 11 nucleotides agree with TRBD2. Unmatched junction bases numbered 2, after V lost 5 bases and J lost 0 bases. The CDR3 is 16 amino acids. Here the CDR3 reads CASSPGLAANTGELFF. CDR3 nucleotides: TGTGCCAGCAGTCCGGGACTAGCGGCGAACACCGGGGAGCTGTTTTTT.

This clonotype was seen at least ten times. The rearrangement links TRBV6-5 to TRBJ2-1; 10 nucleotides align to TRBD2. CDR3 length equals 20 residues. After removal of 5 bases from V and 7 bases from J, the junction contained 23 bases not matched to a gene. Germline V CDR1 and CDR2: MNHEY, SVGAGI. The CDR3, as DNA: TGTGCCAGCAGTACTCCTAGGGCCCACTCTAGCGGGAGTGGATGGAATGAGCAGTTCTTC. Translating gives CASSTPRAHSSGSGWNEQFF.

This clonotype was counted ten times or more. The J gene is TRBJ2-1, the V gene TRBV29-1; the D gene is possibly TRBD1 (6 bases). Germline-derived CDR1 and CDR2 are SQVTM and ANQGSEA. The CDR3 length is 14 residues. Trimming took off 6 bases at V and 4 bases at J, with 16 bases between the two ends. CDR3 coding DNA: TGCAGCGTGGGAAAAGGGGGTTCTTACAATGAGCAGTTCTTC. It specifies CSVGKGGSYNEQFF.

The chain is built from TRBV7-8 and TRBJ2-7; no clear D. Trimming removed 3 bases at V and 5 bases at J, with 5 bases between. Germline V CDR1 and CDR2: SGHVS, FQNEAQ. This CDR3 is built from 11 residues. The CDR3 DNA follows: TGTGCCAGCAGCTTGTACCACGAGCAGTACTTC. It specifies CASSLYHEQYF.

Ten or more counts support this clonotype. V gene TRBV7-9 combines with J gene TRBJ2-2; 7 nucleotides line up with TRBD2. CDR1 and CDR2 (germline): SEHNR, FQNEAQ (reference sequence). After removal of 5 bases from V and 0 bases from J, the junction contained 6 bases not matched to a gene. This CDR3 spans 16 amino acids. This CDR3 is CASSPPGGTNTGELFF. The CDR3 bases are TGTGCCAGCAGCCCACCGGGGGGAACGAACACCGGGGAGCTGTTTTTT.

Comment on this clonotype: A much larger clone differs by one base, so this may be a read error. The chain employs TRBV11-2 and TRBJ2-7; maybe TRBD2 (5 bases). Germline values: CDR1 SGHAT, CDR2 FQNNGV. This CDR3 is 15 amino acids long. The CDR3 coding sequence is TGTACCAGCAGCTTAGATGCGGGTTACTCCTACGAGCAGTACTTC. Translating it yields CTSSLDAGYSYEQYF. Full variable domain (outside the CDR3, taken from reference TRBV11-2 and TRBJ2-7): EAGVAQSPRYKIIEKRQSVAFWCNPISGHATLYWYQQILGQGPKLLIQFQNNGVVDDSQLPKDRFSAERLKGVDSTLKIQPAKLEDSAVYLCTSSLDAGYSYEQYFGPGTRLTVT.

This clonotype was seen more than once but under ten times. V gene TRBV30 combines with J gene TRBJ2-1; TRBD2 matches at 14 bases. The CDR3 consists of 16 residues. Germline V gene lookup returns CDR1 GTSNPN and CDR2 SVGIG (reference sequence). Trimming at V came to 3 bases and at J to 8 bases, leaving 9 bases not matched to a gene. CDR3 coding DNA: TGTGCCTGGAGAAAAGAGGGACTAGCGGGAGAGCATGAGCAGTTCTTC. Translation: CAWRKEGLAGEHEQFF.

This clonotype came up many times. This chain connects TRBV7-9 to TRBJ2-3; the match to TRBD2 covers 13 bases. Germline loops: CDR1 SEHNR, CDR2 FQNEAQ (reference sequence). After removal of 6 bases from V and 4 bases from J, the junction contained 7 bases not matched to a gene. The CDR3 runs to 16 residues. The CDR3 nucleotides are TGTGCCAGCAGACCCGGACTAGCGGGAGCTGCAGATACGCAGTATTTT. It specifies CASRPGLAGAADTQYF.

V usage is TRBV18 and J usage is TRBJ1-1; 7 bases match TRBD1. V shed 1 base, J shed 0 bases, and the junction held 2 bases outside the gene matches. CDR1 and CDR2 from the germline V gene are KGHSH and LQKENI. The CDR3 has 15 amino acids. CDR3 loop: CASSPRQGMNTEAFF. The CDR3 DNA sequence: TGTGCCAGCTCACCACGACAGGGTATGAACACTGAAGCTTTCTTT.

This clonotype was detected ten times or more. The rearrangement joins TRBV20-1 to TRBJ1-2; D is possibly TRBD1 (6 bases). Deletions cut 0 bases from V and 4 bases from J, with 18 bases between. The CDR3 is 16 residues long. Per germline, CDR1 DFQATT and CDR2 SNEGSKA (reference sequence). Written as DNA, the CDR3 is TGCAGTGCTAGAGAGGAAGGCAGGGGAAGTACCTATGGCTACACCTTC. Translating gives CSAREEGRGSTYGYTF.